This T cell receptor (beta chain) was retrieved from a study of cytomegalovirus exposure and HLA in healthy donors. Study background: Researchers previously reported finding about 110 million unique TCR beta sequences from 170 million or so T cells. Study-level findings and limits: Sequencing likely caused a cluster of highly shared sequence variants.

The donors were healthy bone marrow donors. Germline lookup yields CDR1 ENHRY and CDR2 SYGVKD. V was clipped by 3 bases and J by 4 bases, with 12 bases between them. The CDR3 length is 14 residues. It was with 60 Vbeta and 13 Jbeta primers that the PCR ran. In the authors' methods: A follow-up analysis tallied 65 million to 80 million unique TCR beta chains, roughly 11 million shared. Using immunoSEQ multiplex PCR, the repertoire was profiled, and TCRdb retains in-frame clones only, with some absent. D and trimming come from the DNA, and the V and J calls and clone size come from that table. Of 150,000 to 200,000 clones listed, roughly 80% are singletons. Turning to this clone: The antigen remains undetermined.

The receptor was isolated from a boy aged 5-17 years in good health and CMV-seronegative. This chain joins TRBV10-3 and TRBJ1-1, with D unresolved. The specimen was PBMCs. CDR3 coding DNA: TGTGCCATCAGTGATCCCGGGAGATCCACTGAAGCTTTCTTT. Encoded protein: CAISDPGRSTEAFF.